The T cell receptor beta chain described here comes from a study of T cell repertoires in cytomegalovirus infection. The table lists this clonotype with a few counts. Its antigen is undetermined. One entry per CDR3 protein, called by TCRdb with MiXCR from the reads. The data contain some 920,000 distinct CDR3 sequences, under 40% of them seen just once; the ten biggest clones take up roughly 13%. The V and J ends lost 0 bases and 4 bases, in that order; junction bases with no gene match: 10. Germline values: CDR1 MGHRA, CDR2 YSYEKL. The CDR3 contains 19 residues. The rearrangement joins TRBV4-1 to TRBJ2-6; 9 bases are shared with TRBD1. This receptor was taken from a human donor in good health (CMV status not recorded). Some clones in this sample may be carry-over from other donors' samples. The sample here was cultured CD8+ T cells from PBMCs, taken from culture after CMV antigen stimulation. The CDR3: CASSQESGQGTEGANVLTF. CDR3 sequence (DNA): TGCGCCAGCAGCCAAGAGTCAGGACAGGGGACAGAAGGGGCCAACGTCCTGACTTTC.